This T cell receptor (beta chain) appears in the sequencing data of a study of T cell changes during pregnancy in multiple sclerosis. The data were produced by immunoSEQ multiplex PCR, yet TCRdb's version contains in-frame clones alone and is incomplete. The sample records 58,000 or so clones, around nine tenths being singletons. There are 17 residues in the CDR3. Per the germline V gene, CDR1 is LGHNT and CDR2 is FRNRAP. J was trimmed by 0 bases and V by 4 bases; bases with no gene match: 9. The material sequenced was peripheral blood, taken after pregnancy. The origin of this receptor is a female donor with multiple sclerosis, enrolled in a pregnancy study. This sequence joins TRBV12-5 and TRBJ1-5, with 7 positions matching TRBD1. The CDR3 bases are TGTGCTAGTGGTTGGAGGACAGGTCCTTATAGCAATCAGCCCCAGCATTTT. It translates to CASGWRTGPYSNQPQHF.